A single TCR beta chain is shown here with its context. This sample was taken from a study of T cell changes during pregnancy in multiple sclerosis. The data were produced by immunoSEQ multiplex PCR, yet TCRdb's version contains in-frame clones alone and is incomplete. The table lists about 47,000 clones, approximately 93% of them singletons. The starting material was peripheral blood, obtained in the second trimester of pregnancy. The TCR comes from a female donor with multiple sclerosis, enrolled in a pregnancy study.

In DNA form, the CDR3 reads TGTGCCAGTAGATATTCAGGGACTAGCGAGAACATTCAGTACTTC. Its translation: CASRYSGTSENIQYF. The chain uses TRBV19 and TRBJ2-4; 10 bases are a match to TRBD2. Germline V gives CDR1 LNHDA, CDR2 SQIVND (reference sequence). The CDR3 runs 15 residues. Trimming took 6 bases from V and 7 from J; bases not matched to a gene: 9.